This T cell receptor beta chain comes out of a study of blood T cell repertoires in COVID-19. Overall study: Sources were T cells, B-cell-depleted T cells, or PBMCs; the material itself was cDNA or gDNA.

Authors' analysis steps: Amplifying reference gene primers gave estimates of nucleated cell counts. Sequencing was performed with immunoSEQ multiplex PCR; in TCRdb, only in-frame clones are kept and a portion is missing. V and J calls and clone size are copied from that table; D and trimming were computed from the DNA. The table lists about 25,000 clones, 75% to 90% of them singletons, with approximately 60% in the top ten. The trim removed 4 bases at V and 2 bases at J, leaving 8 bases unmatched. The CDR3 contains 16 residues. The germline V gene has CDR1 MNHEY and CDR2 SVGEGT. The source of this sequence is a woman older than 75 with acute or convalescent COVID-19. The chain carries TRBV6-2 or TRBV6-3 and TRBJ2-7, with TRBD1 matching over 10 bases. The sequenced sample was peripheral blood. CDR3 nucleotide sequence: TGTGCCAGCAGTTCCACCGGGACAGGGGCTACCTACGAGCAGTACTTC. Translated: CASSSTGTGATYEQYF.